The 3 T cell receptor beta chains in this list originate from one sample, sequenced in a study of T cells after yellow fever vaccination (dated by TCRdb to the late 2010s). The treatment or condition tag for this specimen amounts to: live attenuated yellow fever vaccine strain. Libraries came from 5' RACE. Sequencing was performed on an Illumina NovaSeq 6000. TCRdb redid the processing of the public reads, applying fastp at Q25 and MiXCR, and retained in-frame beta chains. Under each unique CDR3 protein, matching rows form one entry showing the most common genes and DNA. In this sample the table shows 250,000 to 350,000 distinct CDR3 sequences, under 9% of which occur a single time. The ten largest clones capture about 3% of the sample. Material: CD4+ T cells sorted from PBMCs, obtained 5 days after the yellow fever booster vaccination. Every receptor here comes from a man aged 18 to 29 who received the YFV17D yellow fever vaccine.

This rearrangement joins TRBV4-2 to TRBJ2-7, with D possibly TRBD2 on 5 matching bases. The CDR3 loop spans 15 amino acids. The germline gives CDR1 LGHNA, CDR2 YNFKEQ. The ends were cut back, 0 bases at V and 0 bases at J, with 9 bases in the middle. CDR3: CASSQDQGSSYEQYF. DNA of the CDR3: TGTGCCAGCAGCCAAGATCAAGGGAGCTCCTACGAGCAGTACTTC.

In its sample, this clonotype was seen many times. The DNA of the CDR3 is TGTGCCAGCAGTTCCCAGGTGGGGTCAACAGATACGCAGTATTTT. Protein product: CASSSQVGSTDTQYF. The chain recombines TRBV7-6 with TRBJ2-3, with D hard to call. CDR3 size: 15 residues. CDR1 SGHVS and CDR2 FNYEAQ come from the germline V gene. The V end lost 6 bases, the J end lost 3 bases, and 16 bases lay between the germline ends.

This clonotype showed up just a few times. The chain employs TRBV20-1 and TRBJ2-5; D gene uncertain. Germline V gene lookup returns CDR1 DFQATT and CDR2 SNEGSKA (reference sequence). V gave up 5 bases and J gave up 1 base, with 11 bases separating them. CDR3 length equals 13 residues. The CDR3 sequence is CSALARPQETQYF. CDR3 bases: TGCAGTGCTCTGGCTCGCCCCCAAGAGACCCAGTACTTC.